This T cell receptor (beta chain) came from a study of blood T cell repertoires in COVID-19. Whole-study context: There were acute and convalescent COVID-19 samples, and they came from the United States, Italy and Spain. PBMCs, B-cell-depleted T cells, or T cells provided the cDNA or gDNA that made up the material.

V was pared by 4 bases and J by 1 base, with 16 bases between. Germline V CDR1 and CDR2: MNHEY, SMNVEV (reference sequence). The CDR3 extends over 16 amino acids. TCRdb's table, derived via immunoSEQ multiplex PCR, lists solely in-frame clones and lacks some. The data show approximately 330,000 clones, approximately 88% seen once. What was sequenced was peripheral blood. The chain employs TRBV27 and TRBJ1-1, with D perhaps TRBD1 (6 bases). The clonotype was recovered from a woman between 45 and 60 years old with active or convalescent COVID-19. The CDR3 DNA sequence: TGTGCCAGCAGTTCCACGACAGGAGCCGGGAACACTGAAGCTTTCTTT. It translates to CASSSTTGAGNTEAFF.